The text below deals with one TCR beta chain. Its target is unknown. The sample is drawn from a study of cytotoxic CD8 clonotypes in ibrutinib-treated CLL. Study-level results: At progression, clonality fell back toward baseline after rising at ibrutinib response. The public clonotypes identified were infrequent and showed contraction or stability on treatment.

This CDR3 spans 13 amino acids. The germline V gene encodes CDR1 SGHTA and CDR2 FQGNSA. After removal of 5 bases from V and 6 bases from J, the junction contained 5 bases not matched to a gene. Sequenced by immunoSEQ multiplex PCR; TCRdb stores in-frame clones only, minus some. This repertoire shows around 310,000 clones, almost 80% found once; its top ten account for over 6.5%. The material was PBMCs, obtained before ibrutinib treatment. This TCR came from a human donor with chronic lymphocytic leukemia. The chain is built from TRBV7-2 and TRBJ2-7; 9 bases align to TRBD1. CDR3 protein: CASSTRDRVEQYF. The CDR3 nucleotides are TGTGCCAGCAGCACCCGGGACAGGGTCGAGCAGTACTTC.